In its sample, the clone carrying this T cell receptor beta chain ranks as medium-sized. Its cognate antigen is unknown. The sample originates from a study of T cell repertoires in aging, cancer and after chemotherapy. Study details: About 8.8 million TCR reads were in the whole dataset.

This CDR3 contains 16 residues. J was trimmed by 3 bases and V by 5 bases; bases with no gene match: 8. Germline CDR1 is PRHDT and CDR2 is FYEKMQ (reference sequence). Rearranged V-D-J TRB sequences were amplified with a mixed TRB-A/B primer pool. Using its own MiXCR run on the multiplex PCR reads, TCRdb lists one record per CDR3 protein. The sample lists about 9,800 distinct CDR3 sequences; around 38% were seen once. Amplification of TCR beta used genomic DNA extracted from peripheral blood. General study results and limits: Healthy donors lost TCR diversity with age mainly through richness, cancer patients through richness and evenness.

The TCR comes from a human donor in good health. This chain uses TRBV13 with TRBJ2-3, with TRBD2 matching 10 bases. The source material was blood. The CDR3 sequence: CASSPAGTSETDTQYF. The CDR3 DNA reads as TGTGCCAGCAGCCCGGCAGGGACTAGCGAAACAGATACGCAGTATTTT.